This entry features one T cell receptor beta chain sequence. The antigen is unknown. Only in-frame clones appear in the TCRdb table, and some are missing; sequencing was by immunoSEQ multiplex PCR. The data contain about 120,000 clones, 93% of them singletons. Germline loops: CDR1 MNHNY, CDR2 SVGAGI (reference sequence). Trimming took 0 bases from V and 7 from J; bases not matched to a gene: 3. The CDR3 length is 16 residues. This sample was taken from a study of siplizumab effects on memory and regulatory T cells. Notes on the study in general: Roughly 75-97% of proliferating CD4+ or CD8+ clones lacked an assignable naive or memory phenotype. The drug siplizumab significantly decreased the alloreactive sequences that could be traced to unstimulated CD4+ memory cells. Siplizumab cultures yielded proliferating Tregs whose suppressive function was not confirmed.

The J gene is TRBJ1-6, the V gene TRBV6-6; TRBD1 matches 10 bases. The TCR originated in a human donor in good health. The specimen sequenced was non-Treg CD4+ T cells sorted from blood. DNA of the CDR3: TGTGCCAGCAGTTACTCGGGACAGGGGTGGAATTCACCCCTCCACTTT. This encodes CASSYSGQGWNSPLHF.